Listed here are 21 T cell receptor beta chains from one sample, sequenced in a study of blood T cells in healthy people across ages. Primers used in a second PCR of about 6 to 11 cycles were a sample-barcoded 5' primer and a J-beta primer mix. TCRdb fed the 5' RACE reads into MiXCR, producing one record per CDR3 protein. The data hold over a million distinct CDR3 sequences, with under 30% observed a single time. This sample also belongs to another study, concerning T cells of mothers and their children.

Sequencing was done on a sample of blood. These receptors all come from a girl aged 2-15 years in good health.

J is TRBJ1-1 and V is TRBV7-9; no firm D call. In germline, CDR1 is SEHNR, CDR2 FQNEAQ (reference sequence). CDR3 length: 14 residues. V dropped 4 bases and J dropped 1 base, with 10 bases sitting between them. The CDR3 sequence is CASSSRIGNTEAFF. The DNA of the CDR3 is TGTGCCAGCAGCTCGAGGATTGGGAACACTGAAGCTTTCTTT.

V gene TRBV29-1 combines with J gene TRBJ2-1; 7 nucleotides line up with TRBD1. CDR3 length: 16 residues. From germline, CDR1 is SQVTM and CDR2 ANQGSEA. V dropped 1 base and J dropped 6; count of bases not matched to a gene: 12. CDR3 bases: TGCAGCGTTGAAGGGTCCCCGGGACAGACGAGCAATGAGCAGTTCTTC. It encodes CSVEGSPGQTSNEQFF.

The chain combines TRBV9 with TRBJ1-4; a weak D match, TRBD1 (5 bases). Germline V gives CDR1 SGDLS, CDR2 YYNGEE. The V and J ends lost 0 bases and 7 bases respectively, with 7 bases between them. The CDR3 runs to 13 residues. In DNA form, the CDR3 reads TGTGCCAGCAGCGTAGGAACAGGTGAAAAACTGTTTTTT. Its protein product is CASSVGTGEKLFF.

Notes on this clonotype: One end of the junction varies from germline; a read error may be responsible. V and J are TRBV6-2 or TRBV6-3 and TRBJ2-2; D possibly corresponds to TRBD2 (5 bases). Germline CDR1 and CDR2: MNHEY and SVGEGT. The CDR3 runs to 12 residues. CDR3 protein: CASTSPAGEQFF. The CDR3 DNA follows: TGTGCCAGCACTAGTCCTGCCGGGGAGCAGTTTTTT.

This clonotype has more than one count but fewer than ten. This sequence joins TRBV7-8 and TRBJ2-1, with D possibly TRBD1 on 5 matching bases. The J call could be wrong; TRBJ2-5 is a better fit for the DNA end. In germline, CDR1 is SGHVS, CDR2 FQNEAQ. CDR3 size: 13 residues. In DNA form, the CDR3 reads TGTGCCAGCAGCGGGGCAGGGCCTGGGAACCAGTACTTC. This gives the protein CASSGAGPGNQYF.

The chain is built from TRBV20-1 and TRBJ2-5; D is tentatively TRBD1 or TRBD2 (5 bases each). CDR3 length: 15 amino acids. The V end lost 2 bases, the J end lost 2 bases, and 15 bases lay between the germline ends. CDR1 and CDR2 from the germline V gene are DFQATT and SNEGSKA (reference sequence). The CDR3 loop is CSARIGTAEQETQYF. Written as DNA, the CDR3 is TGCAGTGCTAGAATTGGGACGGCAGAACAAGAGACCCAGTACTTC.

In this sample, this clonotype turned up a few times. This chain links TRBV7-9 with TRBJ1-2; the D is unclear. V lost 1 base and J lost 9, with 6 bases in between. Germline assignment: CDR1 SEHNR and CDR2 FQNEAQ (reference sequence). This CDR3 is 11 amino acids long. The CDR3 sequence is CASSLGMSYTF. CDR3 coding DNA: TGTGCCAGCAGCTTAGGGATGAGCTACACCTTC. Drawing the rest from reference TRBV7-9 and TRBJ1-2, the complete variable domain is DTGVSQNPRHKITKRGQNVTFRCDPISEHNRLYWYRQTLGQGPEFLTYFQNEAQLEKSRLLSDRFSAERPKGSFSTLEIQRTEQGDSAMYLCASSLGMSYTFGSGTRLTVV.

This clonotype has only a few counts. CDR3 sequence: CAWDIPNEKLFF. The CDR3 DNA is TGTGCCTGGGACATACCTAATGAAAAACTGTTTTTT. The V and J genes are TRBV2 and TRBJ1-4; D possibly corresponds to TRBD1 (6 bases). The germline CDR1 and CDR2 sequences are SNHLY and FYNNEI. The ends were cut back, 11 bases at V and 3 bases at J, with 10 bases in the middle. The CDR3 totals 12 residues.

The chain joins TRBV4-3 to TRBJ1-2; a possible D gene is TRBD1 (6 bases). The ends were cut back, 4 bases at V and 8 bases at J, with 14 bases in the middle. The germline CDR1 and CDR2 sequences are LGHNA and YSLEER. The CDR3 spans 13 residues. Here the CDR3 reads CASSPGVGVGYTF. The CDR3 DNA follows: TGCGCCAGCAGCCCAGGGGTGGGGGTCGGCTACACCTTC.

This clonotype has only a few counts. V usage is TRBV29-1 and J usage is TRBJ2-7, with TRBD1 as a possible D gene (5 bases). The J call may be wrong; the DNA end is better matched by TRBJ2-1. Germline values: CDR1 SQVTM, CDR2 ANQGSEA. CDR3 size: 13 residues. The CDR3 DNA reads as TGCAGCTCCTCCAGGGCCTTGGACAATGAGCAGTTCTTC. This encodes CSSSRALDNEQFF.

This clonotype has more than one count but fewer than ten. V and J are TRBV29-1 and TRBJ2-5; D gene ambiguous. Germline CDR1 and CDR2: SQVTM and ANQGSEA. The ends were cut back, 7 bases at V and 7 bases at J, with 28 bases in the middle. The CDR3 loop spans 16 amino acids. CDR3 coding DNA: TGCAGCGGAACGAACTTGGGTGGTCCAAGGTCAGGGACCCAGTACTTC. Translated: CSGTNLGGPRSGTQYF.

In its sample, this clonotype was seen a few times. The CDR3 nucleotides read TGTGCCAGCAGCGTAGGGGACTGGGACGGCTACACCTTC. Its protein is CASSVGDWDGYTF. The chain is built from TRBV9 and TRBJ1-2; D might be TRBD1 (5 bases). The CDR3 contains 13 residues. V was cut by 0 bases and J by 8 bases, with 11 bases left in between. CDR1 and CDR2 (germline): SGDLS, YYNGEE. The full variable domain, with the rest looked up from reference TRBV9 and TRBJ1-2, is DSGVTQTPKHLITATGQRVTLRCSPRSGDLSVYWYQQSLDQGLQFLIQYYNGEERAKGNILERFSAQQFPDLHSELNLSSLELGDSALYFCASSVGDWDGYTFGSGTRLTVV.

V gene TRBV7-3 combines with J gene TRBJ2-1, with D perhaps matching TRBD1 or TRBD2 (5 bases each). V gave up 1 base and J gave up 3 bases, with 13 bases separating them. The CDR3 spans 16 residues. Germline loops: CDR1 SGHTA, CDR2 FQGTGA. The CDR3 sequence: CASSLMVGVGYNEQFF. The CDR3 region has the DNA TGTGCCAGCAGCTTAATGGTGGGGGTCGGCTACAATGAGCAGTTCTTC. Together with reference TRBV7-3 and TRBJ2-1, the CDR3 gives the full variable domain: GAGVSQTPSNKVTEKGKYVELRCDPISGHTALYWYRQSLGQGPEFLIYFQGTGAADDSGLPNDRFFAVRPEGSVSTLKIQRTERGDSAVYLCASSLMVGVGYNEQFFGPGTRLTVL.

This clonotype was recorded a few times. V gene TRBV29-1 combines with J gene TRBJ2-4; D gene unclear. This CDR3 has 12 amino acids. With 2 bases removed from V and 7 bases from J, the gap between germline ends came to 9 bases. Germline lookup yields CDR1 SQVTM and CDR2 ANQGSEA. CDR3 loop: CSVEFVANIQYF. The CDR3 DNA sequence: TGCAGCGTTGAATTCGTGGCCAACATTCAGTACTTC. Drawing the rest from reference TRBV29-1 and TRBJ2-4, the complete variable domain is SAVISQKPSRDICQRGTSLTIQCQVDSQVTMMFWYRQQPGQSLTLIATANQGSEATYESGFVIDKFPISRPNLTFSTLTVSNMSPEDSSIYLCSVEFVANIQYFGAGTRLSVL.

The V call is TRBV21-1, the J call TRBJ1-1. TRBV21-1 corresponds to a pseudogene. This CDR3 contains 12 residues. The CDR3, as DNA: TGTGCCAGCAGCAAGGACAACACTGAAGCTTTCTTT. Its protein product is CASSKDNTEAFF.

This clonotype was recorded a few times. The chain combines TRBV10-3 with TRBJ2-1; TRBD2 matches at 9 bases. V was clipped by 1 base and J by 0 bases; unmatched bases: 10. The CDR3 consists of 19 residues. Germline V gives CDR1 ENHRY, CDR2 SYGVKD. This chain's CDR3 is CAISELPSGKSSSYNEQFF. The CDR3 DNA follows: TGTGCCATCAGTGAGTTGCCTAGCGGGAAATCTAGCTCCTACAATGAGCAGTTCTTC.

The rearrangement joins TRBV25-1 to TRBJ2-7, with D perhaps assigned TRBD1 or TRBD2 (5 bases each). This CDR3 region has 14 residues. The V end lost 1 base, the J end lost 6 bases, and 13 bases lay between the germline ends. Per germline, CDR1 MGHDK and CDR2 SYGVNS. This CDR3 is CASSESRGRGEQYF. The CDR3 DNA reads as TGTGCCAGCAGTGAATCTAGGGGTCGGGGCGAGCAGTACTTC.

About this clonotype itself: One base away lies a much larger clone, so this may be a sequencing read error. The V gene is TRBV7-8, the J gene TRBJ2-7; 14 positions agree with TRBD2. CDR3 length: 14 amino acids. Per the germline V gene, CDR1 is SGHVS and CDR2 is FQNEAQ. V gave up 4 bases and J gave up 9 bases; unmatched junction bases: 5. CDR3 amino acids: CASSSGLAGVGQYF. The DNA for the CDR3 is TGTGCCAGCAGCTCGGGACTAGCGGGGGTAGGGCAGTACTTC.

CDR3 sequence: CASSRGREETQYF. For the CDR3, the DNA is TGTGCCAGCAGTCGGGGGCGGGAAGAGACCCAGTACTTC. V and J are TRBV12-3 or TRBV12-4 and TRBJ2-5, with D possibly being TRBD1 or TRBD2 (6 bases each). The CDR3 has 13 amino acids. The V end lost 5 bases, the J end lost 3 bases, and 10 bases lay between the germline ends.

The CDR3 here is CASTRWGTPETQYF. The CDR3 nucleotides read TGTGCCAGCACCCGATGGGGGACCCCAGAGACCCAGTACTTC. The genes are TRBV7-9 and TRBJ2-5; D may be TRBD1 or TRBD2 (5 bases each). CDR3 size: 14 residues. V was clipped by 7 bases and J by 4 bases, with 16 bases between them. Germline assignment: CDR1 SEHNR and CDR2 FQNEAQ (reference sequence).

This clonotype has ten or more counts. This chain joins TRBV5-6 and TRBJ2-7; 8 nucleotides match TRBD1. This CDR3 has 14 residues. V trimming: 4 bases; J trimming: 2 bases; junction bases outside the gene matches: 5. Germline assignment: CDR1 SGHDT and CDR2 YYEEEE. CDR3 amino acids: CASSRRTGPYEQYF. Here the CDR3 DNA reads TGTGCCAGCAGCCGTCGGACAGGGCCCTACGAGCAGTACTTC. Combining the CDR3 with reference TRBV5-6 and TRBJ2-7 gives the whole variable domain DAGVTQSPTHLIKTRGQQVTLRCSPKSGHDTVSWYQQALGQGPQFIFQYYEEEERQRGNFPDRFSGHQFPNYSSELNVNALLLGDSALYLCASSRRTGPYEQYFGPGTRLTVT.